This passage covers 29 T cell receptor beta chains from one sample sequenced in a study of blood T cell repertoires in COVID-19. Profiling relied on immunoSEQ multiplex PCR, and the TCRdb table lists in-frame clones only, not all of them. The repertoire holds 200,000 to 300,000 clones, with over 70% as singletons. Input material: peripheral blood. The receptors were sampled from a man aged 35-49 years with acute or convalescent COVID-19.

The rearrangement uses TRBV7-2 and TRBJ2-3; TRBD2 matches at 9 bases. This CDR3 has 17 residues. Germline V gene lookup returns CDR1 SGHTA and CDR2 FQGNSA. V shed 4 bases and J 2 bases; nucleotides not matched to a gene: 10. The CDR3 sequence is CASSSPLAGTITDTQYF. CDR3 in DNA: TGTGCCAGCAGCTCCCCCCTAGCGGGGACAATCACAGATACGCAGTATTTT. The variable domain in full, with the rest retrieved from reference TRBV7-2 and TRBJ2-3, is GAGVSQSPSNKVTEKGKDVELRCDPISGHTALYWYRQSLGQGLEFLIYFQGNSAPDKSGLPSDRFSAERTGGSVSTLTIQRTQQEDSAVYLCASSSPLAGTITDTQYFGPGTRLTVL.

The chain is built from TRBV5-1 and TRBJ1-1; TRBD1 aligns across 9 bases. This CDR3 is built from 16 residues. Trimming cost V 4 bases and J 1 base; bases outside gene matches: 8. Germline loops: CDR1 SGHRS, CDR2 YFSETQ. CDR3 protein: CASSLQGQGTNTEAFF. The DNA for the CDR3 is TGCGCCAGCAGCCTCCAAGGACAGGGGACGAACACTGAAGCTTTCTTT.

V and J are TRBV9 and TRBJ2-2; TRBD1 aligns across 8 bases. The V and J ends lost 0 bases and 2 bases, in that order; junction bases with no gene match: 3. The germline CDR1 and CDR2 sequences are SGDLS and YYNGEE. The CDR3 runs 16 residues. CDR3 sequence: CASSVAAGGNTGELFF. Here the CDR3 DNA reads TGTGCCAGCAGCGTAGCGGCAGGGGGCAACACCGGGGAGCTGTTTTTT.

This clone was seen only once. This chain joins TRBV30 and TRBJ1-6; D perhaps matches TRBD1 (5 bases). The length of the CDR3 is 12 residues. Germline CDR1 reads GTSNPN; CDR2 reads SVGIG (reference sequence). Between the trimmed V and J ends, which lost 0 bases and 14 bases, there was a span of 11 bases. The CDR3 spells CAWSVLGGSLHF. The CDR3 DNA reads as TGTGCCTGGAGTGTACTCGGGGGGTCCCTCCACTTT.

The chain links TRBV29-1 to TRBJ2-3, with D perhaps matching TRBD2 (6 bases). Trimming shortened V by 6 bases and J by 4 bases, and 20 bases separated the two germline ends. The CDR3 runs 15 residues. Germline values: CDR1 SQVTM, CDR2 ANQGSEA. The CDR3 loop reads CSVPGDSQVADTQYF. CDR3 sequence (DNA): TGCAGCGTCCCGGGGGACTCCCAAGTGGCAGATACGCAGTATTTT.

This clone was observed a few times. V usage is TRBV28 and J usage is TRBJ2-7; the D gene is possibly TRBD1 (6 bases). V was trimmed by 10 bases and J by 8 bases, leaving 21 bases between them. The CDR3 loop spans 13 amino acids. Germline CDR1 reads MDHEN; CDR2 reads SYDVKM. The CDR3 DNA reads as TGTGCCACCTTTACACCTGAGGGGGTTAAGCAGTACTTC. Translating gives CATFTPEGVKQYF. Drawing the rest from reference TRBV28 and TRBJ2-7, the complete variable domain is DVKVTQSSRYLVKRTGEKVFLECVQDMDHENMFWYRQDPGLGLRLIYFSYDVKMKEKGDIPEGYSVSREKKERFSLILESASTNQTSMYLCATFTPEGVKQYFGPGTRLTVT.

V and J are TRBV6-2 or TRBV6-3 and TRBJ1-2; D is possibly TRBD1 (6 bases). V was clipped by 6 bases and J by 3 bases, with 20 bases between them. Germline-derived CDR1 and CDR2 are MNHEY and SVGEGT. The CDR3 loop spans 16 amino acids. The CDR3 sequence: CASSWGRGTGDYGYTF. The CDR3, as DNA: TGTGCCAGCAGCTGGGGGCGGGGGACCGGCGACTATGGCTACACCTTC.

The rearrangement links TRBV18 to TRBJ2-5, with D unclear. This CDR3 spans 12 amino acids. V was shortened by 0 bases and J by 5 bases, with 4 bases between the two germline ends. CDR1 is KGHSH, CDR2 LQKENI, per germline. The DNA for the CDR3 is TGTGCCAGCTCACCACCGGAGGAGACCCAGTACTTC. As protein: CASSPPEETQYF. Complete variable domain (other parts from reference TRBV18 and TRBJ2-5): NAGVMQNPRHLVRRRGQEARLRCSPMKGHSHVYWYRQLPEEGLKFMVYLQKENIIDESGMPKERFSAEFPKEGPSILRIQQVVRGDSAAYFCASSPPEETQYFGPGTRLLVL.

V usage is TRBV27 and J usage is TRBJ1-5; weak D call: TRBD1 (6 bases). V shed 6 bases and J shed 7 bases, with 19 bases lying between them. CDR1 MNHEY and CDR2 SMNVEV come from the germline V gene (reference sequence). This CDR3 is 15 amino acids long. As DNA, the CDR3 is TGTGCCAGCAGGCCCGCTGGGGGCGGCAGGCAGCCCCAGCATTTT. It encodes CASRPAGGGRQPQHF.

In its sample, this clone was seen a few times. This rearrangement joins TRBV11-2 to TRBJ2-7; 8 positions match TRBD1. Trimming took 5 bases from V and 5 from J; bases not matched to a gene: 8. Germline V CDR1 and CDR2: SGHAT, FQNNGV. CDR3 length: 14 residues. The CDR3 reads CASSPRTGMDEQYF. CDR3 nucleotides: TGTGCCAGCAGCCCACGGACAGGGATGGACGAGCAGTACTTC.

This clone was counted many times. In nucleotides, the CDR3 is TGTGCCAGCAGTATCCAGGGAACAGACGAGCAGTACTTC. Translating gives CASSIQGTDEQYF. The genes are TRBV2 and TRBJ2-7; a possible D gene is TRBD1 (5 bases). The CDR3 loop spans 13 amino acids. The germline CDR1 and CDR2 sequences are SNHLY and FYNNEI. V dropped 5 bases and J dropped 5 bases, with 13 bases sitting between them.

The CDR3 coding sequence is TGTGCCAGCAGTTATCGAGCAGGCTCCTACGAGCAGTACTTC. Its translation is CASSYRAGSYEQYF. The chain recombines TRBV6-2 or TRBV6-3 with TRBJ2-7, with D uncertain. V was clipped by 3 bases and J by 0 bases, with 9 bases between them. The CDR3 has 14 amino acids. Germline V gives CDR1 MNHEY, CDR2 SVGEGT.

The chain joins TRBV3-1 (or the pseudogene TRBV3-2) to TRBJ1-1; TRBD1 agrees at 9 bases. This CDR3 has 15 amino acids. After removal of 4 bases from V and 2 bases from J, the junction contained 5 bases not matched to a gene. Per the germline V gene, CDR1 is LGHDT and CDR2 is YNNKEL (reference sequence). For the CDR3, the DNA is TGTGCCAGCAGCCTTTACACAGGGGGCAACACTGAAGCTTTCTTT. Its protein is CASSLYTGGNTEAFF.

The CDR3 loop reads CASSRTAQETQYF. DNA of the CDR3: TGCGCCAGCAGCCGGACAGCTCAAGAGACCCAGTACTTC. The chain is built from TRBV4-1 and TRBJ2-5; maybe TRBD1 (6 bases). Germline values: CDR1 MGHRA, CDR2 YSYEKL. This CDR3 contains 13 residues. The germline V and J ends were trimmed by 4 bases and 2 bases, with 8 bases remaining between them.

The V and J genes are TRBV30 and TRBJ1-2; D gene ambiguous. The CDR3 is 12 residues long. CDR1 is GTSNPN and CDR2 is SVGIG in the germline V gene (reference sequence). Trimming removed 2 bases from V and 4 bases from J, with 8 bases in between. The CDR3: CAWSRGAYGYTF. The CDR3 DNA reads TGTGCCTGGAGTCGGGGAGCCTATGGCTACACCTTC.

This clone was recorded once. V is TRBV5-1 and J is TRBJ2-1, with 11 bases that match TRBD1. Germline CDR1 is SGHRS and CDR2 is YFSETQ. Trimming took 4 bases from V and 8 from J; bases not matched to a gene: 11. The CDR3 contains 16 residues. CDR3 protein: CASSIRDRGFGDEQFF. In nucleotides, the CDR3 is TGCGCCAGCAGCATACGGGACAGGGGGTTTGGGGATGAGCAGTTCTTC.

The J gene is TRBJ2-3, the V gene TRBV6-6; 10 positions agree with TRBD1. The CDR3 totals 15 residues. V gave up 6 bases and J gave up 2 bases; unmatched junction bases: 5. CDR1 is MNHNY and CDR2 is SVGAGI in the germline V gene (reference sequence). The CDR3 DNA is TGTGCCAGCAGCTTGACAGGGGGCCACACAGATACGCAGTATTTT. It specifies CASSLTGGHTDTQYF.

This clone was seen once. V gene TRBV5-5 combines with J gene TRBJ1-4; TRBD1 is a possible D gene (6 bases). Germline CDR1 reads SGHKS; CDR2 reads YYEKEE (reference sequence). The CDR3 is 16 amino acids. V dropped 4 bases and J dropped 7 bases, with 20 bases sitting between them. The CDR3 here is CASSGTQGALGEKLFF. DNA for the CDR3: TGTGCCAGCAGCGGCACACAGGGTGCCTTGGGTGAAAAACTGTTTTTT.

J is TRBJ1-1 and V is TRBV18; D is uncertain. Germline CDR1 is KGHSH and CDR2 is LQKENI. V was trimmed by 1 base and J by 0 bases, leaving 12 bases between them. The CDR3 length is 16 residues. CDR3 DNA: TGTGCCAGCTCACCACTTAACCGGGGTATGAACACTGAAGCTTTCTTT. Its translation: CASSPLNRGMNTEAFF.

The V gene is TRBV9, the J gene TRBJ2-3; perhaps TRBD2 as D (5 bases). Germline V CDR1 and CDR2: SGDLS, YYNGEE. This CDR3 comprises 16 residues. V lost 0 bases, J lost 1 base, and 12 bases lay in between. In nucleotides, the CDR3 is TGTGCCAGCAGCGTAGGGCAGCTAGCCGGCACAGATACGCAGTATTTT. Translated: CASSVGQLAGTDTQYF.

The table lists this clone with a count of one. The chain has TRBV19 and TRBJ2-3; D may be TRBD1 (5 bases). The V gene's germline CDR1 is LNHDA and CDR2 SQIVND (reference sequence). Trimming pared 1 base from V and 5 bases from J, leaving 7 bases between. The CDR3 is 13 amino acids. The CDR3 DNA reads as TGTGCCAGTAGTATAGGGGGCGGAGATACGCAGTATTTT. Amino acid sequence: CASSIGGGDTQYF. The full variable domain, in which reference TRBV19 and TRBJ2-3 provide the parts outside the CDR3, is DGGITQSPKYLFRKEGQNVTLSCEQNLNHDAMYWYRQDPGQGLRLIYYSQIVNDFQKGDIAEGYSVSREKKESFPLTVTSAQKNPTAFYLCASSIGGGDTQYFGPGTRLTVL.

J is TRBJ2-3 and V is TRBV11-2; unclear D gene. The germline gives CDR1 SGHAT, CDR2 FQNNGV. Trimming removed 5 bases from V and 6 bases from J, with 9 bases in between. This CDR3 has 12 residues. The CDR3 loop is CASSLARDTQYF. In DNA, the CDR3 is TGTGCCAGCAGCCTTGCTCGGGATACGCAGTATTTT.

This rearrangement joins TRBV7-2 to TRBJ2-6; D gene uncertain. The germline V gene has CDR1 SGHTA and CDR2 FQGNSA. This CDR3 is built from 17 residues. Deletions cut 1 base from V and 0 bases from J, with 10 bases between. The CDR3 loop reads CASSLVSQASGANVLTF. CDR3 in DNA: TGTGCCAGCAGCTTAGTGTCCCAGGCCTCTGGGGCCAACGTCCTGACTTTC. The full variable domain, completed using reference TRBV7-2 and TRBJ2-6, is GAGVSQSPSNKVTEKGKDVELRCDPISGHTALYWYRQSLGQGLEFLIYFQGNSAPDKSGLPSDRFSAERTGGSVSTLTIQRTQQEDSAVYLCASSLVSQASGANVLTFGAGSRLTVL.

The chain joins TRBV30 to TRBJ1-6; D possibly corresponds to TRBD1 (6 bases). Germline V gene data show CDR1 as GTSNPN and CDR2 as SVGIG (reference sequence). V was clipped by 1 base and J by 9 bases, with 22 bases between them. The CDR3 extends over 17 amino acids. The CDR3 loop is CAWSGPLLRDKGSPLHF. DNA for the CDR3: TGTGCCTGGAGTGGTCCCCTCCTTCGGGACAAAGGTTCACCCCTCCACTTT.

DNA for the CDR3: TGTGCAAGTCGCTTTAAGAGCGGGAGTAGTATAGGTAATGAGCAGTTCTTC. Its protein product is CASRFKSGSSIGNEQFF. The V gene is TRBV12-2, the J gene TRBJ2-1; the table's D call, TRBD2, has no DNA check behind it. TRBV12-2 is a pseudogene segment. CDR3 length equals 17 residues.

Comments on this clone: The sample holds other DNA sequences that translate to the same CDR3. This chain uses TRBV4-3 with TRBJ2-5, with a weak D call TRBD2 (6 bases). The CDR3 is 14 residues long. V was trimmed by 0 bases and J by 5 bases, leaving 10 bases between them. Germline loops: CDR1 LGHNA, CDR2 YSLEER. CDR3 nucleotide sequence: TGCGCCAGCAGCCAAGACACTAGCAGGGAGACCCAGTACTTC. Encoded protein: CASSQDTSRETQYF.

This chain uses TRBV3-1 (or the pseudogene TRBV3-2) with TRBJ2-1, with 14 bases lining up with TRBD2. J gave up 12 bases and V 5 bases, and 6 bases lay outside the gene matches. This CDR3 spans 14 amino acids. The germline V gene encodes CDR1 LGHDT and CDR2 YNNKEL (reference sequence). The CDR3, as DNA: TGTGCCAGCAGCACGGGACTAGCGGGAGATGCGCAGTTCTTC. Translated, it gives CASSTGLAGDAQFF.

The chain uses TRBV9 and TRBJ2-1; no clear D gene. Trimming cost V 2 bases and J 5 bases, with 5 bases left between them. CDR1 SGDLS and CDR2 YYNGEE come from the germline V gene. The CDR3 runs to 12 residues. The CDR3 DNA follows: TGTGCCAGCAGCGTCCTAGACAATGAGCAGTTCTTC. It codes for CASSVLDNEQFF.

The rearrangement joins TRBV3-1 (or the pseudogene TRBV3-2) to TRBJ2-5; no definite D call. The V and J ends lost 2 bases and 4 bases respectively, with 14 bases between them. This CDR3 comprises 15 residues. Per the germline V gene, CDR1 is LGHDT and CDR2 is YNNKEL (reference sequence). The CDR3 bases are TGTGCCAGCAGCCAATATTACGGTGTCGGAGAGACCCAGTACTTC. Protein sequence: CASSQYYGVGETQYF.